This section outlines one T cell receptor beta chain sequence together with its context. The record originates from a study of cytotoxic CD8 clonotypes in ibrutinib-treated CLL. Study-wide context: When averaged across all of the samples, the counts came to around 260,000 productive templates and 80,000 to 100,000 productive rearrangements.

Measured with immunoSEQ multiplex PCR; TCRdb has only the in-frame clones, and not every one. The sample includes 300,000 to 400,000 clones, over 55% seen only once; the top ten take around 6.3%. About 1.9 micrograms of genomic DNA came from cryopreserved PBMCs for TCR beta libraries. The CDR3 runs to 11 residues. Germline CDR1 reads SGHVS; CDR2 reads FQNEAQ. Trimming left V 5 bases short and J 7 bases short, with 9 bases between. Sequencing was performed on PBMCs, taken after 36 months of ibrutinib treatment. J is TRBJ2-7 and V is TRBV7-8; D is unclear. The origin of this receptor is a human donor with chronic lymphocytic leukemia. The CDR3 reads CASSPTREQYF. Written as DNA, the CDR3 is TGTGCCAGCAGCCCTACGAGGGAGCAGTACTTC.